The sequence of this T cell receptor beta chain was determined in a study of cytomegalovirus exposure and HLA in healthy donors. At the time of sampling, donors were nominally healthy, though unrecorded immune exposures were likely. Study-level results: Within an earlier analysis, most TCR beta V segments proved productive either about 90% or about 30% of the time. Later work associated more than 15,000 TCR beta sequences with HLA alleles at 0.05 false discovery rate. Later findings reportedly placed an Asian-associated ancestry cluster below the roughly 690-donor mean for N-insertions.

V lost 5 bases to trimming and J lost 3 bases, with 10 bases between them. In germline, CDR1 is SGHVS, CDR2 FQNEAQ. This CDR3 region has 13 residues. The PCR made use of 60 Vbeta and 13 Jbeta primers. TCRdb's copy holds only in-frame clones and misses some; the assay was immunoSEQ multiplex PCR. The data show 150,000 to 200,000 clones, around four fifths seen once. The sample holds one count of this clone. Antigen specificity is unknown. Sequencing input: PBMCs. The sequence was obtained from a woman in her 50s in good health and CMV-seropositive. The chain carries TRBV7-8 and TRBJ1-1; TRBD1 is a possible D gene (6 bases). Written as DNA, the CDR3 is TGTGCCAGCAGCCGGGACATAGACACTGAAGCTTTCTTT. This gives the protein CASSRDIDTEAFF.